The rows below give T cell receptor beta chains drawn from one sample of a study of blood T cells in healthy people across ages. TCRdb re-called the 5' RACE reads through MiXCR, storing one row per CDR3 protein. The repertoire holds hundreds of thousands of distinct CDR3 sequences, around two fifths seen once, with roughly 19% in the top ten. Sample: blood. These receptors came from a man in his 60s in good health. Each CDR3 is given with its conserved first and last residue. Fields, in order: D gene, V gene, clone size, J gene, CDR3 protein. A D gene is named only where the DNA matches it firmly. For some rows the clone size is stated as once, few or many, or as a class when expanded; others skip it.

d_gene: -
v_gene: TRBV6-2/TRBV6-3
abundance: few
j_gene: TRBJ1-5
CDR3aa: CASRERPSGQPQHF

d_gene: -
v_gene: TRBV2
abundance: -
j_gene: TRBJ2-7
CDR3aa: CASSDNSGYEQYF

d_gene: -
v_gene: TRBV9
abundance: -
j_gene: TRBJ2-3
CDR3aa: CASKSGPDTDTQYF

d_gene: TRBD1
v_gene: TRBV19
abundance: once
j_gene: TRBJ1-1
CDR3aa: CASRLKTGPTEAFF

d_gene: TRBD1
v_gene: TRBV30
abundance: -
j_gene: TRBJ2-5
CDR3aa: CAWSPTGGQGSFGQETQYF

d_gene: -
v_gene: TRBV20-1
abundance: few
j_gene: TRBJ1-5
CDR3aa: CSARDQWGSANQPQHF

d_gene: TRBD1
v_gene: TRBV6-1
abundance: once
j_gene: TRBJ1-2
CDR3aa: CASSPQGVGHMYYGYTF

d_gene: -
v_gene: TRBV13
abundance: -
j_gene: TRBJ2-7
CDR3aa: CASSLGFRGPYEQYF

d_gene: TRBD1
v_gene: TRBV5-1
abundance: few
j_gene: TRBJ2-7
CDR3aa: CASSAGQGTVPYEQYF

d_gene: TRBD2
v_gene: TRBV28
abundance: few
j_gene: TRBJ2-3
CDR3aa: CASSSQTSGVDTQYF

d_gene: -
v_gene: TRBV12-3/TRBV12-4
abundance: -
j_gene: TRBJ2-6
CDR3aa: CASSFIRAGANVLTF

d_gene: -
v_gene: TRBV9
abundance: few
j_gene: TRBJ1-2
CDR3aa: CASSVALGAEGYTF

d_gene: TRBD1
v_gene: TRBV5-1
abundance: -
j_gene: TRBJ2-7
CDR3aa: CASSLGGQASEQYF